Included here is one T cell receptor beta chain sequence, with context. Its antigen is undetermined. Documented time point: newly diagnosed GD, antithyroid drugs for less than 3 months. After RNA was extracted from PBMCs, the TCR library was made from it. American Thyroid Association guidelines served as the basis for diagnosing Graves' disease. With V trimmed by 5 bases and J by 6 bases, 9 bases remained unmatched. This CDR3 has 15 residues. The sample belongs to a study of regulatory T cells in long-lasting Graves disease. General observations from the study: Examination was confined to peripheral blood, excluding thyroid tissue.

Assembly of TCR beta libraries relied on iRepertoire HTBI primers together with Arm-PCR of CDR3 regions. TCRdb redid the calling of the multiplex PCR reads with MiXCR, one entry per CDR3 protein. Here the sample spans about 610,000 distinct CDR3 sequences, about 16% being singletons. The data also belong to a second study, concerning T cells in Graves' hyperthyroidism and ophthalmopathy. That source adds: Clinical symptoms, serum thyroxine and TRAb, thyroid ultrasound and orbital computed tomography were used for the diagnoses. Blood shared most expanded thyroid clonotypes above 0.001.

The sample consisted of peripheral blood mononuclear cells (PBMCs), taken at new diagnosis, from a patient treated with antithyroid drugs. The chain couples TRBV12-3 or TRBV12-4 to TRBJ2-3, with 9 bases fitting TRBD1. This receptor was identified in a young man with Graves disease. In nucleotides, the CDR3 is TGTGCCAGCAGTCCCCGACAGGGGGTGAGGGATACGCAGTATTTT. Encoded protein: CASSPRQGVRDTQYF.